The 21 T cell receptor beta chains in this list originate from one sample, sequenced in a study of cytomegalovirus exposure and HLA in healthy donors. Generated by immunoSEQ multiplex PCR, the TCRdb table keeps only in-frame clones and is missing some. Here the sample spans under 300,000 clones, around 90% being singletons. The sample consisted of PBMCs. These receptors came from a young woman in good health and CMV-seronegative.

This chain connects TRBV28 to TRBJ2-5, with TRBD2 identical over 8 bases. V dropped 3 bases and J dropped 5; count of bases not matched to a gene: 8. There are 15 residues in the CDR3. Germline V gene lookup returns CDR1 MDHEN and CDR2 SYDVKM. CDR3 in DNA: TGTGCCAGCAGTTTTAGGGGCGGGGGGATCGAGACCCAGTACTTC. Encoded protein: CASSFRGGGIETQYF. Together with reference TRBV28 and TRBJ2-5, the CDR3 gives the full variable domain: DVKVTQSSRYLVKRTGEKVFLECVQDMDHENMFWYRQDPGLGLRLIYFSYDVKMKEKGDIPEGYSVSREKKERFSLILESASTNQTSMYLCASSFRGGGIETQYFGPGTRLLVL.

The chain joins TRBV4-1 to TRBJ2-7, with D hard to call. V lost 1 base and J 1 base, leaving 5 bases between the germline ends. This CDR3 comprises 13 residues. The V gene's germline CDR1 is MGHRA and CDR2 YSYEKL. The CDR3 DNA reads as TGCGCCAGCAGCCAAGGAGCATCCTACGAGCAGTACTTC. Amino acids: CASSQGASYEQYF.

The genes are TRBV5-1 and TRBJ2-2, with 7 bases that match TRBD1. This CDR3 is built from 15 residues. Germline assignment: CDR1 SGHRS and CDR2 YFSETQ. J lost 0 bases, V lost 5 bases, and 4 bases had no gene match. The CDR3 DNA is TGCGCCAGCAGTAGGGGACAGTCGAACACCGGGGAGCTGTTTTTT. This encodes CASSRGQSNTGELFF. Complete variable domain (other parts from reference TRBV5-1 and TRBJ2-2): KAGVTQTPRYLIKTRGQQVTLSCSPISGHRSVSWYQQTPGQGLQFLFEYFSETQRNKGNFPGRFSGRQFSNSRSEMNVSTLELGDSALYLCASSRGQSNTGELFFGEGSRLTVL.

In DNA, the CDR3 is TGTGCCAGCAGCCAACCGGGACTAGTTTCCTACGAGCAGTACTTC. It encodes CASSQPGLVSYEQYF. This chain joins TRBV14 and TRBJ2-7; 8 bases agree with TRBD2. Germline CDR1 SGHDN, CDR2 FVKESK. Trimming at V came to 2 bases and at J to 1 base, leaving 4 bases not matched to a gene. This CDR3 comprises 15 residues.

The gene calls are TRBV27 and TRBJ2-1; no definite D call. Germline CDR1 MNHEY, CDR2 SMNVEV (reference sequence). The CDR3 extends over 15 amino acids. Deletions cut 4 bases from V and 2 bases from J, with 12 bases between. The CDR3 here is CASSWATYAYNEQFF. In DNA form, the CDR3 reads TGTGCCAGCAGTTGGGCCACCTATGCCTACAATGAGCAGTTCTTC.

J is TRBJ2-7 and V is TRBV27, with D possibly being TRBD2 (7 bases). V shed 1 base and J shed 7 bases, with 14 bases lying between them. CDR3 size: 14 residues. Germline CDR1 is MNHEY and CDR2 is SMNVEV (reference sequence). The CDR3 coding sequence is TGTGCCAGCAGTTTATATGCGGGGGCAGGGGAGCAGTACTTC. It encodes CASSLYAGAGEQYF.

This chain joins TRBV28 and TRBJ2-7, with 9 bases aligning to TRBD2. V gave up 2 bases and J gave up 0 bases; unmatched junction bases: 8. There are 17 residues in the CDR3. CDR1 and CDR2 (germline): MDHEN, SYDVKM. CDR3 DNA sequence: TGTGCCAGCAGTTTAACAGACGCGCGGGGGGGCTCCTACGAGCAGTACTTC. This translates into CASSLTDARGGSYEQYF.

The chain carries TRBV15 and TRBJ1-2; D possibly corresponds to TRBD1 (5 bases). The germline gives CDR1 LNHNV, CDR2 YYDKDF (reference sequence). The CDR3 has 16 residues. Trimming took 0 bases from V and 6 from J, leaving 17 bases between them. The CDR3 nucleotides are TGTGCCACCAGCAGAGAGTGGGCAGGGTCGTACGATGGCTACACCTTC. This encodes CATSREWAGSYDGYTF.

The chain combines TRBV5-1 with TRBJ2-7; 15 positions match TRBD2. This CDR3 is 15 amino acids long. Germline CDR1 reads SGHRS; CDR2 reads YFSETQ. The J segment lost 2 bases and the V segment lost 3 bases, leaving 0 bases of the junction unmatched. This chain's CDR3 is CASSWTSGGAYEQYF. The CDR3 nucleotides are TGCGCCAGCAGCTGGACTAGCGGGGGGGCCTACGAGCAGTACTTC.

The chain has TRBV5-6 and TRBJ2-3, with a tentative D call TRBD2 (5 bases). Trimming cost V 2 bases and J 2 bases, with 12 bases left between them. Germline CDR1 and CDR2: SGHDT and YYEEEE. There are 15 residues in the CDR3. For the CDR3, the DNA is TGTGCCAGCAGCTTCAGAGGGCTCCACACAGATACGCAGTATTTT. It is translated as CASSFRGLHTDTQYF.

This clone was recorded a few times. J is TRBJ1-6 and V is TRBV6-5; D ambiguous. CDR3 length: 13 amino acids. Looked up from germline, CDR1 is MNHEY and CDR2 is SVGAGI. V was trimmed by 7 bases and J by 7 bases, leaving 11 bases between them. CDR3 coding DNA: TGTGCCAGCACCAAACTGTCCAATTCACCCCTCCACTTT. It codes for CASTKLSNSPLHF.

This CDR3 is CATSRDLSGTGAYNEQFF. CDR3 bases: TGTGCCACCAGCAGAGACTTGTCCGGGACAGGGGCCTACAATGAGCAGTTCTTC. The V and J genes are TRBV15 and TRBJ2-1, with 10 bases matching TRBD1. Germline V gives CDR1 LNHNV, CDR2 YYDKDF (reference sequence). Losses at the gene ends were 0 bases for V and 2 bases for J; bases not matched to a gene: 7. The CDR3 is 18 residues long.

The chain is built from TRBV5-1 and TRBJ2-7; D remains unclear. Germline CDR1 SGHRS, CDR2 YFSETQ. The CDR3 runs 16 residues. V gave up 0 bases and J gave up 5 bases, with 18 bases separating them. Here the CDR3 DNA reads TGCGCCAGCAGCTTGGGGGTTAGCAAAGGATTTGACGAGCAGTACGTC. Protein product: CASSLGVSKGFDEQYV.

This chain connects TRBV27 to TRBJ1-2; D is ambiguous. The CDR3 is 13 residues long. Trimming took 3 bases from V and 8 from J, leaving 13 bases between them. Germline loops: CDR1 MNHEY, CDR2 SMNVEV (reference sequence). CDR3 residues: CASSFDGAGGYTF. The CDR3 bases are TGTGCCAGCAGTTTCGACGGCGCGGGGGGCTACACCTTC.

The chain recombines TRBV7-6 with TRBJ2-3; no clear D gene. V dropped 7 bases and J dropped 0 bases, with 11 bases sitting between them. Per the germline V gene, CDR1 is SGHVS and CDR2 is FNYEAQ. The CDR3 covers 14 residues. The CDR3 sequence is CASKFTSSTDTQYF. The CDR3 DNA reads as TGTGCCAGCAAGTTTACATCTAGCACAGATACGCAGTATTTT.

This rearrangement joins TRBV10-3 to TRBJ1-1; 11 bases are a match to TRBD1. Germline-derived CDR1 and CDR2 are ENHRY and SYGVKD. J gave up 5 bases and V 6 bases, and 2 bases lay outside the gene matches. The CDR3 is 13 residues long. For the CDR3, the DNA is TGTGCCATCAGGTGGGACAGGGGGACTGAAGCTTTCTTT. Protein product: CAIRWDRGTEAFF.

CDR3 bases: TGCGCCAGCAGCCCGGGACAGGACAATGAGCAGTTCTTC. Amino acid sequence: CASSPGQDNEQFF. The V call is TRBV4-1, the J call TRBJ2-1, with 8 bases matching TRBD1. The germline gives CDR1 MGHRA, CDR2 YSYEKL. The trim removed 4 bases at V and 5 bases at J, leaving 1 base unmatched. The CDR3 is 13 amino acids.

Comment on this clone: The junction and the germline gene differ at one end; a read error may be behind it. The CDR3 coding sequence is TGTGCCAGCAGTGCTCGACAGGAACCGACTCGCGAAAAACTATTTTTT. This gives the protein CASSARQEPTREKLFF. The chain employs TRBV6-1 and TRBJ1-4, with a possible D match to TRBD1 (6 bases). Germline assignment: CDR1 MNHNS and CDR2 SASEGT. This CDR3 is built from 16 residues.

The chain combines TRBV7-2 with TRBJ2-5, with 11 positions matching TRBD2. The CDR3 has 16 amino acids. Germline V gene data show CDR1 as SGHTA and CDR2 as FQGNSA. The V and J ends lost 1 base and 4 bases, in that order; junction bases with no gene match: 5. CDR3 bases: TGTGCCAGCAGCTTAGGTCATAGCGGGGGGGGAGAGACCCAGTACTTC. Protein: CASSLGHSGGGETQYF.

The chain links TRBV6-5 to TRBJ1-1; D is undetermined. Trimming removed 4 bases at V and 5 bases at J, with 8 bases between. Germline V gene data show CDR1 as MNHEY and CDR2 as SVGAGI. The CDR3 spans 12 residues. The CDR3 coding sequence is TGTGCCAGCAGTTTGACCGGGACTGAAGCTTTCTTT. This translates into CASSLTGTEAFF.

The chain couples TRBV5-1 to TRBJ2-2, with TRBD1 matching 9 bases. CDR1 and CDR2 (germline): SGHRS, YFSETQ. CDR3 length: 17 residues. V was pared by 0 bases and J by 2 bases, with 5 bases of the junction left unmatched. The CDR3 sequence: CASSLGPDRGNTGELFF. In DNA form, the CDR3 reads TGCGCCAGCAGCTTGGGCCCGGACAGGGGAAACACCGGGGAGCTGTTTTTT.